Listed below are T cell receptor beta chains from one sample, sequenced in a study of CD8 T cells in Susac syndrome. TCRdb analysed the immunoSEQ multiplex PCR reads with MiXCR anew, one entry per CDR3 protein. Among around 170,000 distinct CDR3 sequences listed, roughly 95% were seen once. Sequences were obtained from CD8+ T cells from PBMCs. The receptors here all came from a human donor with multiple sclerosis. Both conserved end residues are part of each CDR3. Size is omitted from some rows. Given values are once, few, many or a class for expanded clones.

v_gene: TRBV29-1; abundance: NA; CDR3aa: CSGGRTGRTDTQYF
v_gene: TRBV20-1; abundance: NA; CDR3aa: CSARDTEDYGYTF
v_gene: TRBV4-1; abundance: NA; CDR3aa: CASSQGSYYSGNQPQHF
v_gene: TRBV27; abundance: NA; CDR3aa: CASGGGVPSYNEQFF
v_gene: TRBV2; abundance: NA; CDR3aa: CASRAEVGRTYEQYF
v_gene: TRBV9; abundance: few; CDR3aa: CASSVAGATDTQYF
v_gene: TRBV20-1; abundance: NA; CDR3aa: CSARDLLATPYNEQFF
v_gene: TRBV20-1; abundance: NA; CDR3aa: CSALPGQGQETQYF
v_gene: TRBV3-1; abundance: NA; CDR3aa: CASSQVRTDETQYF
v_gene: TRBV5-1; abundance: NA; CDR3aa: CASSLASREGLRTDTQYF
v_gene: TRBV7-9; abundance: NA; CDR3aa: CAGLAGGAVTGELFF
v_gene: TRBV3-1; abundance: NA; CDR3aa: CASSQDQPQHF
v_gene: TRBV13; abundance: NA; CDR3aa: CASSFGTGDFNYGYTF
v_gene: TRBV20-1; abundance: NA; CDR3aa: CSARDWTGPREKLFF
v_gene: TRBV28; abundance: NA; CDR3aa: CASTRDRDAETQYF
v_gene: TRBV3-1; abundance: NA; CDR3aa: CASSHSGLATDTQYF
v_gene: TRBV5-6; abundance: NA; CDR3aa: CASSLDGTSGVVRYGYTF
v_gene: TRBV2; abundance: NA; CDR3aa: CASRLRGSNF
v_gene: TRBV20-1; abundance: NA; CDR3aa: CSARDTSGERGRTDTQYF
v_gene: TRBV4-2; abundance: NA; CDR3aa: CASSQTEAHEQYF
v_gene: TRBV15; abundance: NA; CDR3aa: CATSRVMDQPQHF
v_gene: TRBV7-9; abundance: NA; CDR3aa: CASSLADRALKETQYF
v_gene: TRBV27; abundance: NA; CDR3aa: CASRDWEGETQYF
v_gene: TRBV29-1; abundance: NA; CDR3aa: CSGFGHLKTDTQYF
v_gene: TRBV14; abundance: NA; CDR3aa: CASSAPNYGYTF
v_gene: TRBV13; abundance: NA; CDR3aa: CASSQGTGWDNEQFF
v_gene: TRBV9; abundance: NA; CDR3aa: CASSPRRELRNNEQFF
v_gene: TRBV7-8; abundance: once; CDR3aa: CASSLAGSGGYTF
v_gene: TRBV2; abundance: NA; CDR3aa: CASWGGSPLHF
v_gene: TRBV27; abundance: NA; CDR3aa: CASAGALYEQYF
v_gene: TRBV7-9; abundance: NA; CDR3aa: CASSLALGDTSRHEQYF
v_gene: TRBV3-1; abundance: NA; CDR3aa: CASSPPRGSADYEQYF
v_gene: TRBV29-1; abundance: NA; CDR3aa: CSVVREASGDETQYF
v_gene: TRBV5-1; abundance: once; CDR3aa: CASSGLAGEAEADTQYF
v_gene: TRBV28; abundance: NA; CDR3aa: CASSPLAGGPETQYF
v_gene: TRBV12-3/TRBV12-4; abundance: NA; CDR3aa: CASTRGGGNNEQFF
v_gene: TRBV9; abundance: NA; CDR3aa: CASSVEPGDSTDTQYF
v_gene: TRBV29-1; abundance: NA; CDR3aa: CSVEGPMNTEAFF
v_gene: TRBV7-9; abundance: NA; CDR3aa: CASSSPSANYGYTF
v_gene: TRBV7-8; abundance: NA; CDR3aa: CASSPLGDTGELFF
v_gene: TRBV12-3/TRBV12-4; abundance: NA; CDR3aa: CASSLAQFAYEQYF
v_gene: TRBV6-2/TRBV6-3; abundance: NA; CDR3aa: CASSYLAGASDNEQFF
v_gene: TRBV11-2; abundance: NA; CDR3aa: CASSLRPLNTEAFF
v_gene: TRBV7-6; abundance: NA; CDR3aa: CASSRPGATEAFF
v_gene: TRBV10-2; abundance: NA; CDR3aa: CASFSTGATTRYTF
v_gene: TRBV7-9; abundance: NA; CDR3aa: CASSSLGYYGYTF